One and the same sample provided the 29 T cell receptor beta chains below, sequenced in a study of shared clonotypes between healthy human individuals. Assay used: immunoSEQ multiplex PCR; TCRdb lists only in-frame clones, some missing. The profile covers roughly 2,500,000 clones, with approximately 93% appearing a single time and 0.36% taken by the ten largest. Sequencing was carried out using naive CD4+ T cells from PBMCs. Subset given: CD45RA+ positively selected. The source is a man aged 18 to 30 in good health. Some clones in this sample may be carry-over from other donors' samples.

This clone appeared once. V is TRBV6-5 and J is TRBJ2-6; weak D call: TRBD1 (6 bases). The V end lost 2 bases, the J end lost 4 bases, and 12 bases lay between the germline ends. This CDR3 region has 16 residues. CDR1 MNHEY and CDR2 SVGAGI come from the germline V gene. CDR3 nucleotide sequence: TGTGCCAGCAGTTACACGGGGACAAGCGGGGCCAACGTCCTGACTTTC. Its translation is CASSYTGTSGANVLTF.

The chain has TRBV21-1 and TRBJ2-7; the table calls TRBD2, which could not be checked here. TRBV21-1 is labeled a pseudogene. The CDR3 spans 16 residues. This CDR3 reads CASNRVIAGVFHEQYF. CDR3 bases: TGTGCCAGCAATCGGGTAATAGCGGGAGTCTTCCACGAGCAGTACTTC.

The chain uses TRBV27 and TRBJ2-1; tentative D call: TRBD1 (6 bases). This CDR3 is built from 16 residues. Trimming left V 5 bases short and J 2 bases short, with 16 bases between. Germline assignment: CDR1 MNHEY and CDR2 SMNVEV (reference sequence). In DNA, the CDR3 is TGTGCCAGCAGTCCCCGCCGACAGGCTGCCTACAATGAGCAGTTCTTC. The encoded protein is CASSPRRQAAYNEQFF.

The rearrangement links TRBV19 to TRBJ1-5, with D possibly matching TRBD1 (5 bases). Trimming left V 11 bases short and J 0 bases short, with 11 bases between. Germline CDR1 LNHDA, CDR2 SQIVND (reference sequence). This CDR3 spans 13 amino acids. The chain's CDR3 is CASGGYSNQPQHF. The CDR3 DNA sequence: TGTGCCTCTGGGGGATATAGCAATCAGCCCCAGCATTTT.

The chain uses TRBV10-1 and TRBJ2-1, with D possibly matching TRBD1 (5 bases). The germline V gene encodes CDR1 WNHNN and CDR2 SYGVQD (reference sequence). Trimming pared 3 bases from V and 6 bases from J, leaving 21 bases between. This CDR3 spans 17 amino acids. CDR3 region: CASSDWAGYHRGNEQFF. The CDR3 coding sequence is TGCGCCAGCAGTGATTGGGCAGGGTATCACAGAGGCAATGAGCAGTTCTTC.

The chain employs TRBV6-6 and TRBJ2-7, with 8 bases fitting TRBD1. CDR3 size: 11 residues. Unmatched junction bases numbered 2, after V lost 8 bases and J lost 5 bases. Germline V gives CDR1 MNHNY, CDR2 SVGAGI (reference sequence). The CDR3 DNA follows: TGTGCCAGCGGGACAGGAGACGAGCAGTACTTC. This sequence encodes CASGTGDEQYF.

This rearrangement joins TRBV19 to TRBJ1-5, with D perhaps TRBD1 (5 bases). Germline-derived CDR1 and CDR2 are LNHDA and SQIVND (reference sequence). CDR3 length: 15 amino acids. V gave up 7 bases and J gave up 7 bases, with 20 bases separating them. CDR3 nucleotide sequence: TGTGCCAGTAATTCAAATTGGGCAGGGCAACAGCCCCAGCATTTT. It is translated as CASNSNWAGQQPQHF. The full variable domain, completed using reference TRBV19 and TRBJ1-5, is DGGITQSPKYLFRKEGQNVTLSCEQNLNHDAMYWYRQDPGQGLRLIYYSQIVNDFQKGDIAEGYSVSREKKESFPLTVTSAQKNPTAFYLCASNSNWAGQQPQHFGDGTRLSIL.

The chain has TRBV6-1 and TRBJ2-3; D unresolved. Germline V gives CDR1 MNHNS, CDR2 SASEGT. The CDR3 is 11 residues long. V was cut by 10 bases and J by 4 bases, with 9 bases left in between. The CDR3 region is CATLRADTQYF. The CDR3 nucleotides are TGTGCCACCCTTAGAGCAGATACGCAGTATTTT.

A note on this clone: The same CDR3 can be traced to other DNA sequences in this sample. The gene calls are TRBV18 and TRBJ2-3, with no clear D. The germline gives CDR1 KGHSH, CDR2 LQKENI. V was trimmed by 3 bases and J by 1 base, leaving 8 bases between them. The CDR3 length is 14 residues. As DNA, the CDR3 is TGTGCCAGCTCACCGAGCTCGGGCACAGATACGCAGTATTTT. Its translation is CASSPSSGTDTQYF. The whole variable domain, filled in from reference TRBV18 and TRBJ2-3, reads NAGVMQNPRHLVRRRGQEARLRCSPMKGHSHVYWYRQLPEEGLKFMVYLQKENIIDESGMPKERFSAEFPKEGPSILRIQQVVRGDSAAYFCASSPSSGTDTQYFGPGTRLTVL.

The chain is built from TRBV7-2 and TRBJ2-4; 7 bases match TRBD1. Germline V CDR1 and CDR2: SGHTA, FQGNSA. The ends lost 5 bases at V and 6 bases at J; junction bases unmatched: 7. The length of the CDR3 is 14 residues. CDR3 protein: CASSPEGQRNIQYF. DNA for the CDR3: TGTGCCAGCAGCCCAGAGGGACAGCGAAACATTCAGTACTTC. Drawing the rest from reference TRBV7-2 and TRBJ2-4, the complete variable domain is GAGVSQSPSNKVTEKGKDVELRCDPISGHTALYWYRQSLGQGLEFLIYFQGNSAPDKSGLPSDRFSAERTGGSVSTLTIQRTQQEDSAVYLCASSPEGQRNIQYFGAGTRLSVL.

The chain recombines TRBV5-8 with TRBJ1-5; D not resolved. This CDR3 is 15 amino acids long. Deletions cut 0 bases from V and 5 bases from J, with 12 bases between. Germline assignment: CDR1 SGHTS and CDR2 YDEGEE. In DNA form, the CDR3 reads TGTGCCAGCAGCTTGGCCGAGGCAATTTATCAGCCCCAGCATTTT. As protein: CASSLAEAIYQPQHF.

This clone was seen once. The chain couples TRBV28 to TRBJ1-2; D is possibly TRBD1 (6 bases). The CDR3 is 18 residues long. Germline loops: CDR1 MDHEN, CDR2 SYDVKM. The V end lost 2 bases, the J end lost 8 bases, and 27 bases lay between the germline ends. The CDR3 bases are TGTGCCAGCAGTTTAGTCTGGGGGGGGCAGGGCCCCCAGAGAGGCTACACCTTC. It specifies CASSLVWGGQGPQRGYTF.

About this clone itself: Other nucleotide sequences in the sample specify the same CDR3. The chain combines TRBV2 with TRBJ1-5; 7 bases agree with TRBD1. V was clipped by 6 bases and J by 5 bases; unmatched bases: 4. This CDR3 comprises 13 residues. Germline assignment: CDR1 SNHLY and CDR2 FYNNEI. The CDR3 region has the DNA TGTGCCAGCAGCCCCCAGGGGGATCAGCCCCAGCATTTT. It codes for CASSPQGDQPQHF.

This clone was picked up a small number of times. The V call is TRBV10-1, the J call TRBJ2-2; tentative D call: TRBD1 (5 bases). Germline V gene data show CDR1 as WNHNN and CDR2 as SYGVQD (reference sequence). The length of the CDR3 is 13 residues. With 6 bases removed from V and 2 bases from J, the gap between germline ends came to 7 bases. This chain's CDR3 is CASRTENTGELFF. For the CDR3, the DNA is TGCGCCAGCAGGACAGAAAACACCGGGGAGCTGTTTTTT.

V is TRBV7-9 and J is TRBJ2-7; TRBD1 is a possible D gene (6 bases). Germline V gene data show CDR1 as SEHNR and CDR2 as FQNEAQ (reference sequence). This CDR3 region has 13 residues. V was clipped by 5 bases and J by 7 bases, with 15 bases between them. This chain's CDR3 is CASSLGQIREQYF. The CDR3 DNA reads TGTGCCAGCAGCCTTGGACAGATCCGGGAGCAGTACTTC.

The chain combines TRBV6-6 with TRBJ2-7; no clear D gene. This CDR3 contains 13 residues. Germline V gene data show CDR1 as MNHNY and CDR2 as SVGAGI (reference sequence). Trimming took 4 bases from V and 5 from J, leaving 12 bases between them. CDR3 residues: CASSLTQNHEQYF. The DNA of the CDR3 is TGTGCCAGCAGTTTAACACAGAACCACGAGCAGTACTTC.

This chain uses TRBV6-4 with TRBJ2-1; a possible D gene is TRBD1 (6 bases). The germline gives CDR1 MRHNA, CDR2 SNTAGT. The CDR3 runs 15 residues. V lost 9 bases and J lost 2, with 17 bases in between. CDR3 nucleotides: TGTGCCAGGACTGAGGTGGCAGGGGCCTACAATGAGCAGTTCTTC. The encoded protein is CARTEVAGAYNEQFF.

This chain uses TRBV10-3 with TRBJ1-1; TRBD1 is a possible D gene (6 bases). Germline CDR1 is ENHRY and CDR2 is SYGVKD. CDR3 size: 14 residues. Deletions cut 4 bases from V and 0 bases from J, with 9 bases between. The CDR3 region is CAISGGGVNTEAFF. CDR3 coding DNA: TGTGCCATCAGTGGGGGGGGCGTGAACACTGAAGCTTTCTTT.

This chain uses TRBV5-4 with TRBJ2-1, with D tentatively TRBD2 (6 bases). Trimming left V 4 bases short and J 8 bases short, with 16 bases between. Germline V gene data show CDR1 as SGHNT and CDR2 as YYREEE (reference sequence). This CDR3 has 14 residues. CDR3 DNA: TGTGCCAGCAGCCCTCGGGAGTGGGCTGATGAGCAGTTCTTC. This encodes CASSPREWADEQFF.

The chain combines TRBV28 with TRBJ2-1; D call uncertain. The germline CDR1 and CDR2 sequences are MDHEN and SYDVKM. V shed 5 bases and J shed 15 bases, with 23 bases lying between them. This CDR3 has 14 amino acids. DNA of the CDR3: TGTGCCAGCAGTCCCACCTCCGGTGTGGCCTCTCGGTTCTTC. Amino acid sequence: CASSPTSGVASRFF.

Regarding this clone: Other DNA variants within this sample encode the same CDR3. J is TRBJ2-3 and V is TRBV7-2; D is possibly TRBD2 (5 bases). Per germline, CDR1 SGHTA and CDR2 FQGNSA. CDR3 length equals 14 residues. V was trimmed by 2 bases and J by 2 bases, leaving 8 bases between them. CDR3 DNA: TGTGCCAGCAGCTTACGGCTAGCCACAGATACGCAGTATTTT. Translation gives CASSLRLATDTQYF.

The rearrangement joins TRBV6-5 to TRBJ2-5, with D possibly being TRBD2 (6 bases). CDR3 length equals 16 residues. Germline CDR1 MNHEY, CDR2 SVGAGI. The V gene lost 2 bases and the J gene lost 2 bases, with 15 bases spanning the gap. CDR3: CASSYGGISYQETQYF. DNA for the CDR3: TGTGCCAGCAGTTACGGGGGGATCTCATATCAAGAGACCCAGTACTTC.

In its sample, this clone was seen a few times. V usage is TRBV2 and J usage is TRBJ1-2, with TRBD1 matching 8 bases. J was trimmed by 7 bases and V by 8 bases; bases with no gene match: 15. This CDR3 region has 15 residues. Germline V gene sequence: CDR1 SNHLY, CDR2 FYNNEI. The CDR3 nucleotides are TGTGCCAGCGGGGCCCTCGGACAGGGCTATGGTGGCTACACCTTC. Protein: CASGALGQGYGGYTF.

The rearrangement joins TRBV27 to TRBJ1-5; D remains unclear. This CDR3 contains 13 residues. Trimming left V 7 bases short and J 7 bases short, with 14 bases between. Germline V gives CDR1 MNHEY, CDR2 SMNVEV (reference sequence). DNA for the CDR3: TGTGCCAGCAAGGGAACTCAAGGGCAGCCCCAGCATTTT. Residues: CASKGTQGQPQHF.

The rearrangement uses TRBV20-1 and TRBJ1-2; D is uncertain. The V and J ends lost 5 bases and 7 bases respectively, with 11 bases between them. The CDR3 is made up of 11 amino acids. Germline values: CDR1 DFQATT, CDR2 SNEGSKA (reference sequence). CDR3 loop: CSAGRRFGYTF. The CDR3 DNA sequence: TGCAGTGCTGGAAGACGCTTTGGCTACACCTTC.

The CDR3 protein is CASSFYDATNEKLFF. CDR3 nucleotides: TGTGCCAGCAGCTTTTATGATGCAACTAATGAAAAACTGTTTTTT. The chain carries TRBV5-4 and TRBJ1-4; D is uncertain. Germline assignment: CDR1 SGHNT and CDR2 YYREEE (reference sequence). CDR3 length: 15 residues. V was clipped by 2 bases and J by 0 bases, with 8 bases between them.

This chain uses TRBV28 with TRBJ1-2; 10 bases agree with TRBD1. Germline CDR1 MDHEN, CDR2 SYDVKM. The CDR3 is 15 amino acids. V gave up 6 bases and J gave up 4 bases; unmatched junction bases: 8. In DNA, the CDR3 is TGTGCCAGCAGCCTCGACAGGGGGCTGGGCTATGGCTACACCTTC. The encoded protein is CASSLDRGLGYGYTF.

This clone showed up just once. The chain joins TRBV9 to TRBJ2-2; the D gene is possibly TRBD2 (6 bases). The CDR3 is 16 residues long. V was pared by 2 bases and J by 4 bases, with 15 bases between. The germline V gene has CDR1 SGDLS and CDR2 YYNGEE. CDR3 coding DNA: TGTGCCAGCAGCGTGTCAGTGGGGGGACCCACCGGGGAGCTGTTTTTT. It specifies CASSVSVGGPTGELFF.

The V call is TRBV7-2, the J call TRBJ2-7, with D unresolved. CDR1 and CDR2 (germline): SGHTA, FQGNSA. With 1 base removed from V and 3 bases from J, the gap between germline ends came to 10 bases. The CDR3 is 14 residues long. The CDR3 is CASSLGWQVYEQYF. The CDR3 region has the DNA TGTGCCAGCAGCTTAGGATGGCAGGTCTACGAGCAGTACTTC. The variable domain in full, with the rest retrieved from reference TRBV7-2 and TRBJ2-7, is GAGVSQSPSNKVTEKGKDVELRCDPISGHTALYWYRQSLGQGLEFLIYFQGNSAPDKSGLPSDRFSAERTGGSVSTLTIQRTQQEDSAVYLCASSLGWQVYEQYFGPGTRLTVT.